The 17 T cell receptor beta chains below all came from one sample that was sequenced in a study of CD8 T cells in Susac syndrome. After extraction with the RNeasy kit, roughly 0.45 to 1 ug of the RNA was reverse transcribed using random hexamers. TCRdb reprocessed the immunoSEQ multiplex PCR reads with MiXCR, giving one entry per CDR3 protein. Here the sample spans 140,000 to 150,000 distinct CDR3 sequences, 90% to 95% being singletons. The sequenced sample was CD4+ T cells from PBMCs. These receptors originate from a human donor with multiple sclerosis.

The chain recombines TRBV28 with TRBJ1-1; D is perhaps TRBD1 (5 bases). V dropped 2 bases and J dropped 0 bases, with 10 bases sitting between them. From germline, CDR1 is MDHEN and CDR2 SYDVKM. This CDR3 comprises 15 residues. The CDR3 sequence is CASSLTGRMNTEAFF. The CDR3, as DNA: TGTGCCAGCAGTTTAACAGGCCGCATGAACACTGAAGCTTTCTTT.

The chain has TRBV13 and TRBJ1-1; D is uncertain. The ends were cut back, 2 bases at V and 0 bases at J, with 19 bases in the middle. Germline V gene lookup returns CDR1 PRHDT and CDR2 FYEKMQ (reference sequence). CDR3 length: 18 amino acids. The CDR3, as DNA: TGTGCCAGCAGCTTACGACCCACATCGACGAACCTGAACACTGAAGCTTTCTTT. Its protein is CASSLRPTSTNLNTEAFF. Variable domain in full (rest from reference TRBV13 and TRBJ1-1): AAGVIQSPRHLIKEKRETATLKCYPIPRHDTVYWYQQGPGQDPQFLISFYEKMQSDKGSIPDRFSAQQFSDYHSELNMSSLELGDSALYFCASSLRPTSTNLNTEAFFGQGTRLTVV.

V and J are TRBV18 and TRBJ2-3, with 10 bases that match TRBD1. CDR3 size: 15 residues. From germline, CDR1 is KGHSH and CDR2 LQKENI. The V gene end was trimmed by 3 bases and the J gene end by 6 bases; junction bases not matched to a gene: 6. The CDR3 DNA follows: TGTGCCAGCTCACCGTATGACAGGGGGCCGGATACGCAGTATTTT. This codes for CASSPYDRGPDTQYF.

The genes are TRBV14 and TRBJ2-2; 8 bases agree with TRBD1. The CDR3 extends over 15 amino acids. Germline V gives CDR1 SGHDN, CDR2 FVKESK. The trim removed 4 bases at V and 5 bases at J, leaving 6 bases unmatched. The CDR3 protein is CASSPRQGRTGELFF. CDR3 bases: TGTGCCAGCAGCCCCAGACAGGGGAGAACCGGGGAGCTGTTTTTT. The whole variable domain, remainder taken from reference TRBV14 and TRBJ2-2, is EAGVTQFPSHSVIEKGQTVTLRCDPISGHDNLYWYRRVMGKEIKFLLHFVKESKQDESGMPNNRFLAERTGGTYSTLKVQPAELEDSGVYFCASSPRQGRTGELFFGEGSRLTVL.

This chain uses TRBV6-6 with TRBJ1-5; 7 bases are a match to TRBD1. Germline-derived CDR1 and CDR2 are MNHNY and SVGAGI (reference sequence). This CDR3 is built from 14 residues. After removal of 6 bases from V and 2 bases from J, the junction contained 4 bases not matched to a gene. CDR3 DNA: TGTGCCAGCAGGCCCGGACAGGGCAATCAGCCCCAGCATTTT. Residues: CASRPGQGNQPQHF.

The sample holds a few counts of this clonotype. The V gene is TRBV7-2, the J gene TRBJ2-3; no clear D. Germline V gives CDR1 SGHTA, CDR2 FQGNSA. This CDR3 spans 13 amino acids. V was trimmed by 1 base and J by 1 base, leaving 3 bases between them. The CDR3 reads CASSLGRTDTQYF. The CDR3 DNA is TGTGCCAGCAGCTTAGGACGCACAGATACGCAGTATTTT.

This rearrangement joins TRBV9 to TRBJ1-6, with no clear D. The V and J ends lost 1 base and 6 bases respectively, with 11 bases between them. The CDR3 loop spans 15 amino acids. Germline V gene sequence: CDR1 SGDLS, CDR2 YYNGEE. The CDR3 region is CASSVNGRLNSPLHF. The CDR3 bases are TGTGCCAGCAGCGTAAACGGCCGGCTTAATTCACCCCTCCACTTT.

The chain carries TRBV18 and TRBJ2-1, with D hard to call. From germline, CDR1 is KGHSH and CDR2 LQKENI. This CDR3 contains 17 residues. V gave up 3 bases and J gave up 0 bases, with 15 bases separating them. CDR3 region: CASSPPPFRSSYNEQFF. Written as DNA, the CDR3 is TGTGCCAGCTCACCTCCGCCTTTCCGGAGCTCCTACAATGAGCAGTTCTTC.

The chain couples TRBV12-3 or TRBV12-4 to TRBJ1-4, with D tentatively TRBD1 (5 bases). The CDR3 has 13 amino acids. Trimming shortened V by 2 bases and J by 8 bases, and 9 bases separated the two germline ends. CDR3 sequence: CASSLQGREKLFF. The CDR3 DNA is TGTGCCAGCAGTTTACAGGGTCGGGAAAAACTGTTTTTT.

The chain joins TRBV5-1 to TRBJ1-2; no reliable D call. CDR1 and CDR2 from the germline V gene are SGHRS and YFSETQ. The CDR3 spans 13 residues. V was clipped by 4 bases and J by 2 bases, with 9 bases between them. DNA for the CDR3: TGCGCCAGCAGCATCAGCCAGAACTATGGCTACACCTTC. The encoded protein is CASSISQNYGYTF.

The V and J genes are TRBV20-1 and TRBJ2-1; 7 positions match TRBD2. V trimming: 5 bases; J trimming: 2 bases; junction bases outside the gene matches: 12. There are 16 residues in the CDR3. CDR1 and CDR2 (germline): DFQATT, SNEGSKA (reference sequence). The CDR3 loop reads CSAPPSLAETYNEQFF. CDR3 DNA sequence: TGCAGTGCTCCCCCCTCTCTAGCGGAGACCTACAATGAGCAGTTCTTC.

V usage is TRBV24-1 and J usage is TRBJ1-1, with no clear D. Trimming cost V 6 bases and J 2 bases, with 12 bases left between them. The CDR3 sequence is 14 residues long. Germline assignment: CDR1 KGHDR and CDR2 SFDVKD. This CDR3 reads CATSSRNSNTEAFF. The CDR3 bases are TGTGCCACCAGTTCGAGAAACTCAAACACTGAAGCTTTCTTT.

In this sample, this clonotype turned up once. Written as DNA, the CDR3 is TGCAGTGCTATGCGGACAGGGCAATACTATGGCTACACCTTC. Its protein is CSAMRTGQYYGYTF. The V gene is TRBV20-1, the J gene TRBJ1-2; the match to TRBD1 covers 8 bases. Germline V gene lookup returns CDR1 DFQATT and CDR2 SNEGSKA (reference sequence). This CDR3 is 14 amino acids long. The J segment lost 3 bases and the V segment lost 4 bases, leaving 7 bases of the junction unmatched.

This clonotype was counted between two and nine times. The chain carries TRBV28 and TRBJ2-1; D is undetermined. Germline loops: CDR1 MDHEN, CDR2 SYDVKM. There are 12 residues in the CDR3. V lost 1 base to trimming and J lost 7 bases, with 5 bases between them. The CDR3 DNA sequence: TGTGCCAGCAGTTTATTGGGGAATGAGCAGTTCTTC. It translates to CASSLLGNEQFF. Supplemented by reference TRBV28 and TRBJ2-1, the full variable domain reads DVKVTQSSRYLVKRTGEKVFLECVQDMDHENMFWYRQDPGLGLRLIYFSYDVKMKEKGDIPEGYSVSREKKERFSLILESASTNQTSMYLCASSLLGNEQFFGPGTRLTVL.

A word on this clonotype: At one boundary the junction diverges from the germline segment, which might be a read error. This rearrangement joins TRBV4-1 to TRBJ1-1; 7 bases agree with TRBD1. The germline V gene has CDR1 MGHRA and CDR2 YSYEKL. The length of the CDR3 is 13 residues. The CDR3 spells CASARLLGQSGIF. The CDR3 DNA follows: TGCGCCAGCGCTAGACTGCTGGGACAGTCGGGGATCTTT.

In its sample, this clonotype was seen once. This rearrangement joins TRBV29-1 to TRBJ2-3; D ambiguous. In germline, CDR1 is SQVTM, CDR2 ANQGSEA. V was trimmed by 2 bases and J by 4 bases, leaving 4 bases between them. This CDR3 has 11 amino acids. The CDR3 loop is CSVEFADTQYF. The CDR3 DNA is TGCAGCGTTGAATTCGCAGATACGCAGTATTTT.

The genes are TRBV7-6 and TRBJ2-3, with D unclear. Trimming shortened V by 5 bases and J by 1 base, and 4 bases separated the two germline ends. In germline, CDR1 is SGHVS, CDR2 FNYEAQ. This CDR3 contains 12 residues. CDR3 sequence: CASSHGTDTQYF. DNA of the CDR3: TGTGCCAGCAGCCACGGCACAGATACGCAGTATTTT. The full variable domain, in which reference TRBV7-6 and TRBJ2-3 provide the parts outside the CDR3, is GAGVSQSPRYKVTKRGQDVALRCDPISGHVSLYWYRQALGQGPEFLTYFNYEAQQDKSGLPNDRFSAERPEGSISTLTIQRTEQRDSAMYRCASSHGTDTQYFGPGTRLTVL.